The 21 T cell receptor beta chains below all came from one sample that was sequenced in a study of Ad26.COV2.S vaccination and SARS-CoV-2 variants. The treatment: about 20 received Ad26.COV2.S at low or high dose, single or two shots; about 5 received placebo; per-sample allocation not given. The samples date from day 63 after the first vaccine or placebo injection. Some clones are missing from TCRdb's copy, which holds only in-frame ones; the method was immunoSEQ multiplex PCR. The sample contains under 600,000 clones, roughly nine tenths of which appear only once. This specimen consisted of peripheral blood, obtained in a trial of Ad26.COV2.S vaccine versus placebo. The receptors shown here come from a person between 18 and 65 years old who received the Ad26.COV2.S COVID-19 vaccine or a placebo.

V and J are TRBV4-2 and TRBJ1-6, with 9 bases lining up with TRBD1. The V gene end was trimmed by 5 bases and the J gene end by 5 bases; junction bases not matched to a gene: 4. CDR1 is LGHNA and CDR2 is YNFKEQ in the germline V gene. This CDR3 spans 15 amino acids. The CDR3 nucleotides are TGTGCCAGCAGCACTCGGACAGGGGATAATTCACCCCTCCACTTT. It yields the protein CASSTRTGDNSPLHF.

V usage is TRBV6-5 and J usage is TRBJ2-7, with D perhaps TRBD2 (6 bases). Germline V CDR1 and CDR2: MNHEY, SVGAGI. Trimming pared 4 bases from V and 1 base from J, leaving 14 bases between. This CDR3 region has 15 residues. This CDR3 is CASSSTGVGSYEQYF. CDR3 bases: TGTGCCAGCAGTTCCACGGGGGTAGGATCCTACGAGCAGTACTTC.

This chain links TRBV7-2 with TRBJ2-3, with D possibly being TRBD2 (5 bases). The V end lost 0 bases, the J end lost 2 bases, and 12 bases lay between the germline ends. CDR1 is SGHTA and CDR2 is FQGNSA in the germline V gene. The CDR3 totals 16 residues. CDR3 nucleotides: TGTGCCAGCAGCTTAGCGGGAGTTGGGGTCACAGATACGCAGTATTTT. Translation: CASSLAGVGVTDTQYF.

A single count supports this clone. The rearrangement uses TRBV12-3 or TRBV12-4 and TRBJ1-2; D is possibly TRBD1 (5 bases). Trimming removed 3 bases from V and 10 bases from J, with 15 bases in between. There are 13 residues in the CDR3. Here the CDR3 reads CASSFVVGTSYTF. The CDR3 DNA sequence: TGTGCCAGCAGTTTTGTAGTAGGGACTTCCTACACCTTC.

Only a few counts were recorded for this clone. J is TRBJ1-6 and V is TRBV4-2; possible D gene TRBD1, 5 bases. Trimming took 0 bases from V and 7 from J, leaving 16 bases between them. The CDR3 is made up of 17 amino acids. CDR1 LGHNA and CDR2 YNFKEQ come from the germline V gene. CDR3 DNA: TGTGCCAGCAGCCAAGAAGGAGGGGTGGGGGACAATTCACCCCTCCACTTT. This codes for CASSQEGGVGDNSPLHF.

The rearrangement uses TRBV9 and TRBJ1-2; the D is unclear. The V gene's germline CDR1 is SGDLS and CDR2 YYNGEE. The CDR3 runs 12 residues. The ends were cut back, 0 bases at V and 6 bases at J, with 6 bases in the middle. CDR3: CASSVDGDGYTF. The CDR3 DNA reads TGTGCCAGCAGCGTAGATGGGGATGGCTACACCTTC. The variable domain in full, completed from reference TRBV9 and TRBJ1-2, reads DSGVTQTPKHLITATGQRVTLRCSPRSGDLSVYWYQQSLDQGLQFLIQYYNGEERAKGNILERFSAQQFPDLHSELNLSSLELGDSALYFCASSVDGDGYTFGSGTRLTVV.

This clone came up many times. The rearrangement uses TRBV6-1 and TRBJ1-5; D not resolved. The CDR3 spans 15 residues. The V gene's germline CDR1 is MNHNS and CDR2 SASEGT. The V end lost 3 bases, the J end lost 14 bases, and 23 bases lay between the germline ends. The DNA of the CDR3 is TGTGCCAGCAGTGAGGAAGTAGGTACGGTATCTTTAGAGCATTTT. The encoded protein is CASSEEVGTVSLEHF.

The chain links TRBV10-3 to TRBJ1-3; TRBD1 is a possible D gene (5 bases). CDR1 is ENHRY, CDR2 SYGVKD, per germline. The CDR3 has 20 residues. Trimming left V 4 bases short and J 0 bases short, with 25 bases between. The CDR3 nucleotides read TGTGCCATCAGTGCATCGTTGGGGGGGACGGAAACGCACTCTGGAAACACCATATATTTT. It translates to CAISASLGGTETHSGNTIYF.

The chain combines TRBV21-1 with TRBJ2-4; TRBD1, the table's D call, lacks a check against the DNA. TRBV21-1 is described as a pseudogene. The CDR3 runs 15 residues. CDR3 sequence: CASTSEGASKNIQYF. The DNA for the CDR3 is TGTGCCAGCACCTCCGAGGGGGCCTCCAAAAACATTCAGTACTTC.

V and J are TRBV9 and TRBJ2-2, with TRBD1 matching 8 bases. CDR1 is SGDLS and CDR2 is YYNGEE in the germline V gene. The V gene end was trimmed by 0 bases and the J gene end by 4 bases; junction bases not matched to a gene: 5. The CDR3 extends over 16 amino acids. The DNA for the CDR3 is TGTGCCAGCAGCGTAGATCAGGGGGCGAGCACCGGGGAGCTGTTTTTT. Amino acid sequence: CASSVDQGASTGELFF. The variable domain in full, completed from reference TRBV9 and TRBJ2-2, reads DSGVTQTPKHLITATGQRVTLRCSPRSGDLSVYWYQQSLDQGLQFLIQYYNGEERAKGNILERFSAQQFPDLHSELNLSSLELGDSALYFCASSVDQGASTGELFFGEGSRLTVL.

The chain is built from TRBV4-3 and TRBJ2-1; D ambiguous. Looked up from germline, CDR1 is LGHNA and CDR2 is YSLEER. The ends were cut back, 0 bases at V and 3 bases at J, with 9 bases in the middle. CDR3 length equals 15 residues. The CDR3 DNA reads as TGCGCCAGCAGCCAAGAATCCTGGCGCTACAATGAGCAGTTCTTC. This codes for CASSQESWRYNEQFF.

The chain uses TRBV6-1 and TRBJ1-6, with 7 bases that match TRBD1. Trimming took 0 bases from V and 8 from J; bases not matched to a gene: 10. Germline lookup yields CDR1 MNHNS and CDR2 SASEGT. The CDR3 runs to 17 residues. The CDR3 sequence: CASSEAPMTGFDSPLHF. The CDR3 DNA sequence: TGTGCCAGCAGTGAAGCCCCAATGACAGGGTTTGATTCACCCCTCCACTTT.

The V call is TRBV29-1, the J call TRBJ1-2, with D hard to call. V was trimmed by 0 bases and J by 6 bases, leaving 8 bases between them. The germline V gene has CDR1 SQVTM and CDR2 ANQGSEA. The CDR3 totals 12 residues. The CDR3 protein is CSVEDITNGYTF. The CDR3 DNA sequence: TGCAGCGTTGAAGACATCACGAATGGCTACACCTTC.

This chain joins TRBV27 and TRBJ1-2; tentative D call: TRBD1 (5 bases). Trimming stripped 7 bases from V and 7 bases from J, with 19 bases between. This CDR3 is built from 14 residues. Per germline, CDR1 MNHEY and CDR2 SMNVEV (reference sequence). The CDR3 spells CASKTDVRVAGYTF. The DNA for the CDR3 is TGTGCCAGCAAAACGGACGTCAGGGTTGCTGGCTACACCTTC.

The V and J genes are TRBV6-2 or TRBV6-3 and TRBJ2-7; no definite D call. The V gene lost 1 base and the J gene lost 0 bases, with 13 bases spanning the gap. Germline V CDR1 and CDR2: MNHEY, SVGEGT. The CDR3 has 16 amino acids. CDR3 sequence reads: CASSYFSVPRSYEQYF. The CDR3 bases are TGTGCCAGCAGTTACTTTTCCGTTCCCCGCTCCTACGAGCAGTACTTC.

J is TRBJ1-4 and V is TRBV7-6; D is unclear. V lost 5 bases to trimming and J lost 8 bases, with 21 bases between them. The CDR3 extends over 16 amino acids. Per the germline V gene, CDR1 is SGHVS and CDR2 is FNYEAQ. The CDR3 reads CASSRRDQAPLEKLFF. The CDR3 coding sequence is TGTGCCAGCAGCCGAAGAGACCAGGCACCTCTAGAAAAACTGTTTTTT.

This rearrangement joins TRBV6-2 or TRBV6-3 to TRBJ1-1; D not resolved. CDR1 is MNHEY, CDR2 SVGEGT, per germline. V was trimmed by 4 bases and J by 1 base, leaving 10 bases between them. This CDR3 has 14 residues. This CDR3 reads CASSFRRTNTEAFF. Written as DNA, the CDR3 is TGTGCCAGCAGTTTCCGTCGTACGAACACTGAAGCTTTCTTT.

V usage is TRBV5-1 and J usage is TRBJ2-5; D is unresolved. Trimming left V 0 bases short and J 5 bases short, with 11 bases between. The V gene's germline CDR1 is SGHRS and CDR2 YFSETQ. The CDR3 loop spans 14 amino acids. CDR3 sequence (DNA): TGCGCCAGCAGCTTGGGTCAGGCCGGGGAGACCCAGTACTTC. Translation: CASSLGQAGETQYF.

This chain links TRBV3-1 (or the pseudogene TRBV3-2) with TRBJ2-5; D not certain. The CDR3 loop spans 12 amino acids. Deletions cut 1 base from V and 7 bases from J, with 7 bases between. Germline values: CDR1 LGHDT, CDR2 YNNKEL (reference sequence). Here the CDR3 reads CASSQGLVTQYF. The CDR3 DNA reads TGTGCCAGCAGCCAAGGTCTGGTGACCCAGTACTTC.

This clone was detected only once. The chain's CDR3 is CASSLGGGYVNTEAFF. The DNA of the CDR3 is TGTGCCAGCAGCTTAGGAGGGGGCTATGTGAACACTGAAGCTTTCTTT. The chain couples TRBV7-9 to TRBJ1-1, with 7 bases fitting TRBD1. Looked up from germline, CDR1 is SEHNR and CDR2 is FQNEAQ (reference sequence). CDR3 length equals 16 residues. The V segment lost 1 base and the J segment 0 bases; nucleotides outside the gene matches: 5.

This clone was picked up one time. Here the CDR3 reads CASSQTQQGMGSPLHF. CDR3 bases: TGCGCCAGCAGCCAAACCCAACAGGGCATGGGATCACCCCTCCACTTT. The genes are TRBV4-1 and TRBJ1-6, with TRBD1 as a possible D gene (6 bases). The V gene lost 2 bases and the J gene lost 10 bases, with 18 bases spanning the gap. CDR1 MGHRA and CDR2 YSYEKL come from the germline V gene. CDR3 length equals 16 residues.